This T cell receptor (beta chain) was observed in a study of patients and donors after allogeneic stem cell transplantation (TCRdb year 2020). The method behind the library was RT-PCR. The sequencer was a NextSeq 550. The public reads were run again by TCRdb, first through fastp at Q25 and then through MiXCR, and only productive beta chains were kept. Every entry covers one CDR3 protein and lists the most common genes and DNA from its rows. Across this sample there are about 960,000 distinct CDR3 sequences, with under 20% seen only once. The ten largest clones represent under 6.5% of the sample. Relative to germline, V is missing 0 bases and J is missing 6 bases, with 8 bases of the junction outside any gene match. The CDR3 has 16 amino acids, counting the end cysteine and phenylalanine. CDR3 DNA is the only sequence kept; it has 48 bases, read in frame from the first base. The germline V gene supplies CDR1 SGHRS and CDR2 YFSETQ.

In the case of this clonotype: Its antigen is still unknown. No much larger clone is present one base from it, and per-base qualities are unavailable.

The chain employs TRBV5-1 and TRBJ2-1; 8 of the junction bases match TRBD2. This sequence originates from a human donor who was either an allogeneic HSCT recipient or a stem cell or donor lymphocyte infusion donor (not recorded which). It is not recorded whose cells these are; they may come from a transplant donor. The material sequenced was blood, either unsorted or a sorted T cell fraction (not recorded which). The CDR3 region: CASSLVSGGAFNEQFF. The nucleotides read TGCGCCAGCAGCTTGGTATCCGGGGGGGCCTTCAATGAGCAGTTCTTC.